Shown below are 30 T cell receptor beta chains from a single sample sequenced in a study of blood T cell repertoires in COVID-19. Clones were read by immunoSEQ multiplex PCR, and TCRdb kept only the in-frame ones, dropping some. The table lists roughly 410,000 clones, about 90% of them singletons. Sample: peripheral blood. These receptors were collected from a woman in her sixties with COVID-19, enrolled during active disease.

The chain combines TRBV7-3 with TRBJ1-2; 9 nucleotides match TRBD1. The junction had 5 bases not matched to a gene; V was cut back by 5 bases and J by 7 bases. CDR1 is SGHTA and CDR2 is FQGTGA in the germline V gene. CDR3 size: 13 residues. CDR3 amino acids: CASSLDRGGGYTF. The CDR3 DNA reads TGTGCCAGCAGCCTGGACAGGGGAGGTGGCTACACCTTC.

CDR3 nucleotides: TGTGCCAGCAGCTTCCTTGGACAGGGATATGGAAACACCATATATTTT. Its translation is CASSFLGQGYGNTIYF. This chain links TRBV11-2 with TRBJ1-3; 8 nucleotides line up with TRBD1. This CDR3 spans 16 amino acids. The V and J ends lost 3 bases and 3 bases, in that order; junction bases with no gene match: 7. The germline V gene has CDR1 SGHAT and CDR2 FQNNGV. The full variable domain, in which reference TRBV11-2 and TRBJ1-3 provide the parts outside the CDR3, is EAGVAQSPRYKIIEKRQSVAFWCNPISGHATLYWYQQILGQGPKLLIQFQNNGVVDDSQLPKDRFSAERLKGVDSTLKIQPAKLEDSAVYLCASSFLGQGYGNTIYFGEGSWLTVV.

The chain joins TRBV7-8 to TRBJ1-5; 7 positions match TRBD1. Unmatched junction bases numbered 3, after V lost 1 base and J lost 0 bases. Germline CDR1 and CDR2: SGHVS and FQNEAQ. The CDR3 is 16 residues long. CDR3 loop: CASSLEGGNSNQPQHF. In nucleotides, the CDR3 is TGTGCCAGCAGCTTAGAAGGGGGCAATAGCAATCAGCCCCAGCATTTT.

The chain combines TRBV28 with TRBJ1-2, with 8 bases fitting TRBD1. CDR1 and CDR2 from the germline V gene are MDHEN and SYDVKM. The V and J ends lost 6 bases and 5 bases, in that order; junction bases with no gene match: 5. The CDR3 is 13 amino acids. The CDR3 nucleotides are TGTGCCAGCAGACAAAGGACAGGGTATGGCTACACCTTC. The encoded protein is CASRQRTGYGYTF.

CDR3 bases: TGTGCCAGTAGTATAAGGGGGACGGGCGAGACCCAGTACTTC. Protein: CASSIRGTGETQYF. This chain links TRBV19 with TRBJ2-5, with D possibly TRBD1 on 6 matching bases. This CDR3 has 14 amino acids. Trimming cost V 2 bases and J 5 bases, with 12 bases left between them. Germline CDR1 LNHDA, CDR2 SQIVND (reference sequence).

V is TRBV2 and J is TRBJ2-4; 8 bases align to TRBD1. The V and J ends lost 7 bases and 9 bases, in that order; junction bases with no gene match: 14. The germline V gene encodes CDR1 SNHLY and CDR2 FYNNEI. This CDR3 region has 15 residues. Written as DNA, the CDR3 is TGTGCCAGCAACGAAGATACAGGGGGACGGGGCATTCAGTACTTC. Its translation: CASNEDTGGRGIQYF.

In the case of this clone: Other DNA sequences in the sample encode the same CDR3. CDR3 loop: CASSLPGLAGSTDTQYF. DNA for the CDR3: TGCGCCAGCAGCTTGCCGGGACTAGCGGGGAGCACAGATACGCAGTATTTT. V and J are TRBV5-1 and TRBJ2-3; the match to TRBD2 covers 13 bases. Trimming cost V 1 base and J 0 bases; bases outside gene matches: 2. This CDR3 has 17 amino acids. Germline-derived CDR1 and CDR2 are SGHRS and YFSETQ.

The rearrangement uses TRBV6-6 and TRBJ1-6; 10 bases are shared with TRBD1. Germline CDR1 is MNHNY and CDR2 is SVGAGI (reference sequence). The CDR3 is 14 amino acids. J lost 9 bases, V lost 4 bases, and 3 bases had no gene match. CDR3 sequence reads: CASSFGQGGSPLHF. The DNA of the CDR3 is TGTGCCAGCAGTTTCGGACAGGGGGGTTCACCCCTCCACTTT.

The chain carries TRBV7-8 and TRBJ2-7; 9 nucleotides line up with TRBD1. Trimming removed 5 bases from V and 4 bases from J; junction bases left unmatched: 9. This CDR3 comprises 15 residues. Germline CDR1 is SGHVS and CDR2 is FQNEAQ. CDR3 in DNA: TGTGCCAGCAGCCCGGGACAGGGACCGTTTTACGAGCAGTACTTC. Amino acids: CASSPGQGPFYEQYF.

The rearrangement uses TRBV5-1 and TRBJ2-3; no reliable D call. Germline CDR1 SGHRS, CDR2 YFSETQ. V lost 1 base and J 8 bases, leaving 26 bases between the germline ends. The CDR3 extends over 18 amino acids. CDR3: CASSLSLPAKTVGGTQYF. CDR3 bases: TGCGCCAGCAGCTTGAGCCTGCCGGCAAAGACCGTAGGCGGTACGCAGTATTTT.

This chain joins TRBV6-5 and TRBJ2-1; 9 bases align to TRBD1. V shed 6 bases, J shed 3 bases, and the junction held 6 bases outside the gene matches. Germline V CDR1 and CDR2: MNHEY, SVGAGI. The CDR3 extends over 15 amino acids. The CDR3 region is CASRSGQGFYNEQFF. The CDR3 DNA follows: TGTGCCAGCAGATCGGGACAGGGATTCTACAATGAGCAGTTCTTC.

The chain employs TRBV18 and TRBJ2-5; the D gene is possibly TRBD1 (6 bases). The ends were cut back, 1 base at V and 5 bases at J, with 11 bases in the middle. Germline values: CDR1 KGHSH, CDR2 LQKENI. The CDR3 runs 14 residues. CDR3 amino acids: CASSPQLGAETQYF. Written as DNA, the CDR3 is TGTGCCAGCTCACCACAATTGGGGGCGGAGACCCAGTACTTC.

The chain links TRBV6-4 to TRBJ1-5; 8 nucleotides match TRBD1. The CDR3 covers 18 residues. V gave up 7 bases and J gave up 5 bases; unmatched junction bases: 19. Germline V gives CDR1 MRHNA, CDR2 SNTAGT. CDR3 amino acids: CASTLVECGTGFYQPQHF. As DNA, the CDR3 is TGTGCCAGCACCTTAGTCGAATGCGGGACAGGTTTCTATCAGCCCCAGCATTTT.

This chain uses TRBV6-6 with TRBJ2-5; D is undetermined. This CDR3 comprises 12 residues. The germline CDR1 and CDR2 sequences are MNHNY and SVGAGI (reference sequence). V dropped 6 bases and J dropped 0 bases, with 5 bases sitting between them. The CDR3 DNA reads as TGTGCCAGCAGAGACTACCAAGAGACCCAGTACTTC. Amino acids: CASRDYQETQYF.

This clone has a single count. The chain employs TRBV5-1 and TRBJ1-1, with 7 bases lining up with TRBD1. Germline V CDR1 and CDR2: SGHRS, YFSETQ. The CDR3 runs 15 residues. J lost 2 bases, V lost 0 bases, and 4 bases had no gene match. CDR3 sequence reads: CASSLARGSNTEAFF. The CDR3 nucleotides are TGCGCCAGCAGCTTGGCCAGGGGGTCCAACACTGAAGCTTTCTTT.

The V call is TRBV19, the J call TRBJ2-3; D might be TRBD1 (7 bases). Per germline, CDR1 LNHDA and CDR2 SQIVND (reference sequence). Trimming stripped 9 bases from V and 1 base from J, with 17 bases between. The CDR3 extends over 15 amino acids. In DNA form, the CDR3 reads TGTGCCAGCACCGGGAGACAGGGAGGCACAGATACGCAGTATTTT. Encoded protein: CASTGRQGGTDTQYF.

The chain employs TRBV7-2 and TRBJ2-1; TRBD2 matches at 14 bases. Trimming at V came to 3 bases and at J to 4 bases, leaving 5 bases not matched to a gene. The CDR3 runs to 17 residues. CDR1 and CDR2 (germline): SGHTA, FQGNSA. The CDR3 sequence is CASSFRLAGGKYNEQFF. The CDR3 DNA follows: TGTGCCAGCAGCTTCAGACTAGCGGGGGGGAAGTACAATGAGCAGTTCTTC. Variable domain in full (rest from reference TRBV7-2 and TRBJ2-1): GAGVSQSPSNKVTEKGKDVELRCDPISGHTALYWYRQSLGQGLEFLIYFQGNSAPDKSGLPSDRFSAERTGGSVSTLTIQRTQQEDSAVYLCASSFRLAGGKYNEQFFGPGTRLTVL.

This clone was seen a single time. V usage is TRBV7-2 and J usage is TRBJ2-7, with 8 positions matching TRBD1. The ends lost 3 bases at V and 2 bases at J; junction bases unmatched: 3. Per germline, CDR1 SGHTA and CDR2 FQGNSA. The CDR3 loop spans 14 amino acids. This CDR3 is CASSFDRGTYEQYF. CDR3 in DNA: TGTGCCAGCAGCTTCGACAGGGGTACCTACGAGCAGTACTTC. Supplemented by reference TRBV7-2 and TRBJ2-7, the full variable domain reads GAGVSQSPSNKVTEKGKDVELRCDPISGHTALYWYRQSLGQGLEFLIYFQGNSAPDKSGLPSDRFSAERTGGSVSTLTIQRTQQEDSAVYLCASSFDRGTYEQYFGPGTRLTVT.

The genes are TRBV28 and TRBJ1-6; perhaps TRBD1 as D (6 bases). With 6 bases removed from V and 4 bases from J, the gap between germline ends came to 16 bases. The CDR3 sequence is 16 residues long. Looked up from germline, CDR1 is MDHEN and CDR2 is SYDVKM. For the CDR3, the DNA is TGTGCCAGCAGCAAAGGGAGGGGGTCGTATAATTCACCCCTCCACTTT. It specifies CASSKGRGSYNSPLHF. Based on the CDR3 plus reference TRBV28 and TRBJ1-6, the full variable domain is DVKVTQSSRYLVKRTGEKVFLECVQDMDHENMFWYRQDPGLGLRLIYFSYDVKMKEKGDIPEGYSVSREKKERFSLILESASTNQTSMYLCASSKGRGSYNSPLHFGNGTRLTVT.

The CDR3, as DNA: TGCGCCAGCAGCCCTCTAAGCAGGGCCACCGGGGAGCTGTTTTTT. It codes for CASSPLSRATGELFF. V is TRBV5-1 and J is TRBJ2-2; maybe TRBD1 (5 bases). The germline V gene has CDR1 SGHRS and CDR2 YFSETQ. The V end was cut by 4 bases, the J end by 4 bases, with 14 bases between. The CDR3 runs 15 residues.

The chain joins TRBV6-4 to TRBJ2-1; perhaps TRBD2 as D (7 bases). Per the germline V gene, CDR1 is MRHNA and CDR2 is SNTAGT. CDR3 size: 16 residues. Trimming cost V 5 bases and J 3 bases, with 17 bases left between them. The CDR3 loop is CASSPGWGGVYNEQFF. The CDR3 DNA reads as TGTGCCAGCAGTCCCGGTTGGGGGGGCGTCTACAATGAGCAGTTCTTC.

CDR3 DNA sequence: TGTGCCAGCAGTTCCCATAGCGGGGGGTTAGATACGCAGTATTTT. Protein: CASSSHSGGLDTQYF. The chain links TRBV27 to TRBJ2-3; TRBD2 agrees at 10 bases. Germline loops: CDR1 MNHEY, CDR2 SMNVEV (reference sequence). This CDR3 is 15 amino acids long. V was clipped by 4 bases and J by 5 bases; unmatched bases: 6.

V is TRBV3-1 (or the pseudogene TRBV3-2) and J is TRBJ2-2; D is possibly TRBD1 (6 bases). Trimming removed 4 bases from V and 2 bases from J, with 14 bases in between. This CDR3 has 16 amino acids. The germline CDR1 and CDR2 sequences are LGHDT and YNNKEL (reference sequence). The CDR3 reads CASSRGTPPNTGELFF. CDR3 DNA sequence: TGTGCCAGCAGCCGAGGGACACCCCCCAACACCGGGGAGCTGTTTTTT.

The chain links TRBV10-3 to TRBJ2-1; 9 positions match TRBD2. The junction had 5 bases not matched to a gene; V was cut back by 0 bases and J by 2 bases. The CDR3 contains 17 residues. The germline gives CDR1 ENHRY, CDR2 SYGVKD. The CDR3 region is CAISESASGNAYNEQFF. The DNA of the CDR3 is TGTGCCATCAGTGAGTCGGCTAGCGGGAATGCCTACAATGAGCAGTTCTTC.

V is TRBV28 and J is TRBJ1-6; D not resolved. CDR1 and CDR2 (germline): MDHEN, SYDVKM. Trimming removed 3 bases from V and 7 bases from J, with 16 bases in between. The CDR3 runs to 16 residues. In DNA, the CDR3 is TGTGCCAGCAGTTTCGTCCTGACGCGGGGAAATTCACCCCTCCACTTT. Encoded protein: CASSFVLTRGNSPLHF.

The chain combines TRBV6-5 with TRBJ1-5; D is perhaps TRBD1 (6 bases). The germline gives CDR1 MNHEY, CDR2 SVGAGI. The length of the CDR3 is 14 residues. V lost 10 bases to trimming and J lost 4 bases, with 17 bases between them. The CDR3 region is CATLMTGNNQPQHF. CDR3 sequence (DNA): TGTGCCACCCTAATGACAGGCAATAATCAGCCCCAGCATTTT.

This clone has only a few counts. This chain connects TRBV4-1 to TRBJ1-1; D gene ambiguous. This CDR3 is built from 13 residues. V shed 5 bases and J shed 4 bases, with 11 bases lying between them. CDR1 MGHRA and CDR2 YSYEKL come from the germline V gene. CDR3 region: CASSTDRSTEAFF. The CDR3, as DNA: TGCGCCAGCAGCACGGATCGGAGCACTGAAGCTTTCTTT.

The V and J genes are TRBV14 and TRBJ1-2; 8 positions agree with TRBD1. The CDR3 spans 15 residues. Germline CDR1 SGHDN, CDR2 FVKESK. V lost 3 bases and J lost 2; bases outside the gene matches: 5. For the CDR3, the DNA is TGTGCCAGCAGCCAGCTGGGACAGGAAAACTATGGCTACACCTTC. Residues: CASSQLGQENYGYTF.

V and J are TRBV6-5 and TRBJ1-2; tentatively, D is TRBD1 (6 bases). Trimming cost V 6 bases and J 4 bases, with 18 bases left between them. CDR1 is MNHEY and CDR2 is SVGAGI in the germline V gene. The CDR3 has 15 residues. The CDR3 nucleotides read TGTGCCAGCAGCTCTGATCGGACAGCCTCCTATGGCTACACCTTC. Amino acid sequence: CASSSDRTASYGYTF.

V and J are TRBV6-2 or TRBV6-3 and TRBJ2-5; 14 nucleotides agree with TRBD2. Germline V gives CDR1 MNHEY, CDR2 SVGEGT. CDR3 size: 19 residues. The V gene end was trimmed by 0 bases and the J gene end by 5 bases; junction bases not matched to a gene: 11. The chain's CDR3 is CASSYSPGLAGGLMETQYF. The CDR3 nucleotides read TGTGCCAGCAGTTACTCCCCTGGACTAGCGGGGGGATTAATGGAGACCCAGTACTTC.